Listed below are T cell receptor beta chains from one sample, sequenced in a study of cytomegalovirus exposure and HLA in healthy donors. Produced via immunoSEQ multiplex PCR; TCRdb's table is partial and in-frame only. There are around 110,000 clones in the sample; roughly 80% occur only once, and 2.1% lies in the top ten. Sequences were obtained from PBMCs. The receptors shown here come from a man aged 30-40 years in good health and CMV-seronegative. The CDR3 runs from the conserved cysteine through the conserved F or W. A D gene is named only where the DNA matches it firmly. For some rows the clone size is stated as once, few or many, or as a class when expanded; others skip it.

j_call v_call clone_size d_call cdr3_aa cdr3_nt
TRBJ2-7 TRBV6-1 - - CASSEGLGRVGYEQYF TGTGCCAGCAGTGAAGGGTTGGGCAGGGTCGGGTACGAGCAGTACTTC
TRBJ1-5 TRBV4-3 - - CASSQGEDQPQHF TGCGCCAGCAGCCAGGGTGAGGATCAGCCCCAGCATTTT
TRBJ2-3 TRBV10-3 - TRBD1 CAISLGTVTDTQYF TGTGCCATCAGCCTTGGGACAGTCACAGATACGCAGTATTTT
TRBJ2-2 TRBV5-1 once - CASSRPSGRGTGELFF TGCGCCAGCAGCCGCCCCTCGGGCAGGGGCACCGGGGAGCTGTTTTTT
TRBJ1-6 TRBV9 - TRBD1 CASSLGQGDSPLHF TGTGCCAGCAGCTTGGGACAGGGGGATTCACCCCTCCACTTT
TRBJ2-1 TRBV7-9 - TRBD2 CASSFRSPSGGVSYNEQFF TGTGCCAGCAGCTTTAGGTCCCCTAGCGGGGGGGTTTCCTACAATGAGCAGTTCTTC
TRBJ1-1 TRBV7-6 - - CASSLSRGFSTEAFF TGTGCCAGCAGCCTTTCCAGGGGTTTTAGCACTGAAGCTTTCTTT
TRBJ2-3 TRBV4-3 - - CASSAVSHSTDTQYF TGCGCCAGCAGCGCGGTAAGCCATAGCACAGATACGCAGTATTTT
TRBJ1-2 TRBV28 - TRBD1 CASSRDRLYGYTF TGTGCCAGCAGCCGGGACAGACTCTATGGCTACACCTTC
TRBJ2-2 TRBV25-1 - TRBD1 CASSEGDRDTGELFF TGTGCCAGCAGTGAAGGTGACAGGGACACCGGGGAGCTGTTTTTT
TRBJ2-3 TRBV7-8 - TRBD2 CASRRTSDDGTQYF TGTGCCAGCCGCCGCACTAGCGATGACGGTACGCAGTATTTT
TRBJ1-5 TRBV11-3 - TRBD1 CASSLAGTGEEGNQPQHF TGTGCCAGCAGCTTGGCCGGGACAGGGGAAGAGGGCAATCAGCCCCAGCATTTT
TRBJ2-3 TRBV2 few - CASSTIGDTQYF TGTGCCAGCAGCACTATAGGAGATACGCAGTATTTT
TRBJ2-7 TRBV7-8 - TRBD1 CASSLVLRDRGYEQYF TGTGCCAGCAGCTTAGTACTTCGGGACAGGGGCTACGAGCAGTACTTC
TRBJ1-4 TRBV28 once - CASSSSAGKGEKLFF TGTGCCAGCAGTTCCTCGGCAGGGAAGGGTGAAAAACTGTTTTTT
TRBJ2-1 TRBV14 - TRBD2 CASSRTGGPSNEQFF TGTGCCAGCAGCCGAACGGGGGGGCCGAGTAATGAGCAGTTCTTC
TRBJ1-1 TRBV6-5 - - CASSLFGGVTEAFF TGTGCCAGCAGTTTATTCGGGGGGGTCACTGAAGCTTTCTTT
TRBJ1-5 TRBV6-5 - TRBD1 CASRLRGYSNQPQHF TGTGCCAGCAGACTCAGGGGGTATAGCAATCAGCCCCAGCATTTT
TRBJ2-7 TRBV28 - - CAIGGYEYEQYF TGTGCCATAGGGGGATATGAGTACGAGCAGTACTTC
TRBJ2-5 TRBV18 - - CASSPPGGETQYF TGTGCCAGCTCGCCTCCCGGGGGAGAGACCCAGTACTTC